These 9 T cell receptor beta chains originate from one sample sequenced in a study of identical twins' blood T cells. MiXCR, applied by TCRdb to the 5' RACE reads, yields one record per CDR3 protein. The sample contains around 380,000 distinct CDR3 sequences, about 28% of which appear only once. The sequenced sample consisted of PBMCs. These receptors were taken from a woman aged 18-55 years in good health.

This clonotype was detected a few times. The V call is TRBV19, the J call TRBJ2-7; TRBD1 aligns across 9 bases. The V gene end was trimmed by 5 bases and the J gene end by 5 bases; junction bases not matched to a gene: 10. Germline V gene sequence: CDR1 LNHDA, CDR2 SQIVND (reference sequence). The CDR3 consists of 15 residues. The CDR3, as DNA: TGTGCCAGTAGTCCATGGGACAGGGCGGTTCACGAGCAGTACTTC. This encodes CASSPWDRAVHEQYF.

This clonotype turned up a few times. The junction shows a germline mismatch at one end, possibly a read error. The chain joins TRBV24-1 to TRBJ2-1, with D possibly being TRBD1 or TRBD2 (5 bases each). CDR1 and CDR2 from the germline V gene are KGHDR and SFDVKD. This CDR3 is 13 amino acids long. This chain's CDR3 is CATGDPSYNEEFF. In nucleotides, the CDR3 is TGTGCCACCGGGGACCCCTCCTACAATGAGGAGTTCTTC.

This rearrangement joins TRBV7-9 to TRBJ1-4; 9 bases are shared with TRBD1. Germline V gene data show CDR1 as SEHNR and CDR2 as FQNEAQ (reference sequence). The CDR3 is 14 residues long. The V and J ends lost 5 bases and 6 bases, in that order; junction bases with no gene match: 4. The CDR3 DNA sequence: TGTGCCAGCAGCGCGGGACAGGGTTATGAAAAACTGTTTTTT. Translating gives CASSAGQGYEKLFF.

The chain carries TRBV6-1 and TRBJ2-2; D is unclear. V lost 6 bases and J lost 0, with 17 bases in between. This CDR3 spans 17 amino acids. CDR1 is MNHNS, CDR2 SASEGT, per germline. CDR3 bases: TGTGCCAGCAGCAATAACCCTTGGGTGGCGAACACCGGGGAGCTGTTTTTT. Translating it yields CASSNNPWVANTGELFF.

The V and J genes are TRBV20-1 and TRBJ2-1; D is uncertain. Between the trimmed V and J ends, which lost 0 bases and 9 bases, there was a span of 12 bases. This CDR3 is built from 13 residues. Germline loops: CDR1 DFQATT, CDR2 SNEGSKA (reference sequence). The CDR3 protein is CSARDRLVGEQFF. Here the CDR3 DNA reads TGCAGTGCTAGAGATCGACTCGTTGGTGAGCAGTTCTTC.

This clonotype appeared many times. V is TRBV25-1 and J is TRBJ2-3; D remains ambiguous. The germline CDR1 and CDR2 sequences are MGHDK and SYGVNS. CDR3 length: 14 residues. V shed 5 bases and J shed 5 bases, with 14 bases lying between them. CDR3 DNA sequence: TGTGCCAGCAGTCATCCCGGGCAGGAAGATACGCAGTATTTT. Encoded protein: CASSHPGQEDTQYF. Based on the CDR3 plus reference TRBV25-1 and TRBJ2-3, the full variable domain is EADIYQTPRYLVIGTGKKITLECSQTMGHDKMYWYQQDPGMELHLIHYSYGVNSTEKGDLSSESTVSRIRTEHFPLTLESARPSHTSQYLCASSHPGQEDTQYFGPGTRLTVL.

This clonotype was picked up a small number of times. J is TRBJ1-2 and V is TRBV29-1; TRBD1 matches 7 bases. With V trimmed by 6 bases and J by 9 bases, 10 bases remained unmatched. CDR3 length equals 12 residues. Germline CDR1 SQVTM, CDR2 ANQGSEA. The CDR3 loop reads CSVATGSISYTF. CDR3 coding DNA: TGCAGCGTCGCGACAGGGAGTATTAGCTACACCTTC.

This clonotype has only a few counts. J is TRBJ2-3 and V is TRBV9; possibly TRBD1 for D (6 bases). Per germline, CDR1 SGDLS and CDR2 YYNGEE. This CDR3 region has 14 residues. Trimming took off 5 bases at V and 1 base at J, with 11 bases between the two ends. Here the CDR3 reads CASSEEGGTDTQYF. The CDR3, as DNA: TGTGCCAGCAGTGAAGAGGGGGGCACAGATACGCAGTATTTT.

This clonotype was detected a few times. The genes are TRBV20-1 and TRBJ1-1; no reliable D call. Trimming shortened V by 0 bases and J by 0 bases, and 11 bases separated the two germline ends. This CDR3 comprises 15 residues. CDR1 is DFQATT and CDR2 is SNEGSKA in the germline V gene (reference sequence). The CDR3 loop reads CSARDGSRLNTEAFF. DNA of the CDR3: TGCAGTGCTAGAGATGGTAGCAGACTGAACACTGAAGCTTTCTTT.